Each of the 12 T cell receptor beta chains below was sequenced from the same sample in a study of blood T cell repertoires in COVID-19. Here immunoSEQ multiplex PCR was the method, and the copy in TCRdb shows in-frame clones only, minus some. The repertoire holds around 620,000 clones, 75% to 90% seen once, with 0.2% to 0.3% in the top ten. Sequencing was performed on peripheral blood. Every receptor here comes from a young woman with acute or convalescent COVID-19.

The CDR3 loop is CASSGGLTGELFF. The DNA for the CDR3 is TGTGCCAGCAGCGGGGGCCTCACCGGGGAGCTGTTTTTT. V gene TRBV9 combines with J gene TRBJ2-2; TRBD1 is a possible D gene (5 bases). CDR1 SGDLS and CDR2 YYNGEE come from the germline V gene. CDR3 length equals 13 residues. The V end lost 3 bases, the J end lost 4 bases, and 7 bases lay between the germline ends. The whole variable domain, remainder taken from reference TRBV9 and TRBJ2-2, is DSGVTQTPKHLITATGQRVTLRCSPRSGDLSVYWYQQSLDQGLQFLIQYYNGEERAKGNILERFSAQQFPDLHSELNLSSLELGDSALYFCASSGGLTGELFFGEGSRLTVL.

V usage is TRBV6-5 and J usage is TRBJ1-2; a possible D gene is TRBD1 (5 bases). Germline CDR1 and CDR2: MNHEY and SVGAGI. Trimming shortened V by 6 bases and J by 4 bases, and 15 bases separated the two germline ends. This CDR3 region has 14 residues. The CDR3 region is CASSRLGTAYGYTF. The DNA for the CDR3 is TGTGCCAGCAGCCGACTTGGGACTGCCTATGGCTACACCTTC.

The genes are TRBV19 and TRBJ1-2; 9 positions match TRBD1. V shed 4 bases, J shed 4 bases, and the junction held 4 bases outside the gene matches. Germline CDR1 reads LNHDA; CDR2 reads SQIVND (reference sequence). This CDR3 is built from 14 residues. DNA of the CDR3: TGTGCCAGTAGTAGCCGGGACAGGGCCTATGGCTACACCTTC. This translates into CASSSRDRAYGYTF. The variable domain in full, completed from reference TRBV19 and TRBJ1-2, reads DGGITQSPKYLFRKEGQNVTLSCEQNLNHDAMYWYRQDPGQGLRLIYYSQIVNDFQKGDIAEGYSVSREKKESFPLTVTSAQKNPTAFYLCASSSRDRAYGYTFGSGTRLTVV.

This clone was seen only once. The chain employs TRBV12-3 or TRBV12-4 and TRBJ1-1, with 10 bases matching TRBD1. The CDR3 totals 13 residues. After removal of 0 bases from V and 13 bases from J, the junction contained 5 bases not matched to a gene. CDR3 amino acids: CASSLAGTGDGFF. The CDR3 DNA reads TGTGCCAGCAGTTTAGCCGGGACAGGGGATGGTTTCTTT.

The rearrangement links TRBV5-4 to TRBJ2-5, with 10 nucleotides matching TRBD2. CDR3 length equals 15 residues. The V gene end was trimmed by 3 bases and the J gene end by 5 bases; junction bases not matched to a gene: 7. Germline V CDR1 and CDR2: SGHNT, YYREEE (reference sequence). The CDR3 spells CASSSIAGGRETQYF. CDR3 DNA sequence: TGTGCCAGCAGCTCGATAGCGGGGGGTCGCGAGACCCAGTACTTC.

The chain links TRBV6-5 to TRBJ2-2, with D tentatively TRBD2 (5 bases). This CDR3 region has 14 residues. V was cut by 6 bases and J by 1 base, with 9 bases left in between. Germline CDR1 MNHEY, CDR2 SVGAGI. This CDR3 reads CASRLGGNTGELFF. CDR3 nucleotides: TGTGCCAGCAGACTCGGAGGGAACACCGGGGAGCTGTTTTTT.

This clone was observed a few times. The chain carries TRBV6-2 or TRBV6-3 and TRBJ1-2; D gene ambiguous. CDR3 length: 13 residues. CDR1 and CDR2 (germline): MNHEY, SVGEGT. The ends were cut back, 6 bases at V and 0 bases at J, with 8 bases in the middle. For the CDR3, the DNA is TGTGCCAGCAGCCCCGGGACTAACTATGGCTACACCTTC. Translating gives CASSPGTNYGYTF.

This chain connects TRBV5-6 to TRBJ2-3; 7 positions match TRBD1. There are 15 residues in the CDR3. With 2 bases clipped from V and 1 base from J, the junction kept 4 bases outside the gene matches. Germline CDR1 SGHDT, CDR2 YYEEEE. The CDR3 region has the DNA TGTGCCAGCAGCTTAACCGGGACAGGCACAGATACGCAGTATTTT. It yields the protein CASSLTGTGTDTQYF.

The V and J genes are TRBV4-2 and TRBJ2-1; 11 nucleotides agree with TRBD2. Losses at the gene ends were 2 bases for V and 13 bases for J; bases not matched to a gene: 10. From germline, CDR1 is LGHNA and CDR2 YNFKEQ. CDR3 size: 15 residues. Written as DNA, the CDR3 is TGTGCCAGCAGCCAACTATCCGGACTAGCGGGCCCCCAGTTCTTC. It is translated as CASSQLSGLAGPQFF.

The chain has TRBV7-9 and TRBJ2-7; TRBD2 matches at 11 bases. The CDR3 has 14 residues. The V gene end was trimmed by 5 bases and the J gene end by 3 bases; junction bases not matched to a gene: 3. Germline CDR1 is SEHNR and CDR2 is FQNEAQ (reference sequence). In nucleotides, the CDR3 is TGTGCCAGCAGCCCCGGGACTAGCGGCTACGAGCAGTACTTC. Residues: CASSPGTSGYEQYF. Combining the CDR3 with reference TRBV7-9 and TRBJ2-7 gives the whole variable domain DTGVSQNPRHKITKRGQNVTFRCDPISEHNRLYWYRQTLGQGPEFLTYFQNEAQLEKSRLLSDRFSAERPKGSFSTLEIQRTEQGDSAMYLCASSPGTSGYEQYFGPGTRLTVT.

The chain joins TRBV2 to TRBJ2-7; 7 nucleotides match TRBD2. CDR3 length: 15 amino acids. With V trimmed by 7 bases and J by 4 bases, 13 bases remained unmatched. Germline CDR1 SNHLY, CDR2 FYNNEI. The CDR3 region is CASTGRTDYRYEQYF. The CDR3 coding sequence is TGTGCCAGCACCGGGAGGACTGATTATCGGTACGAGCAGTACTTC.

This CDR3 is CSVVFRGLYGYTF. Here the CDR3 DNA reads TGCAGCGTTGTGTTTAGGGGGCTCTATGGCTACACCTTC. The chain uses TRBV29-1 and TRBJ1-2; TRBD1 matches at 7 bases. Germline trimming cut 4 bases from V and 4 bases from J; bases unmatched to any gene: 6. The CDR3 sequence is 13 residues long. Germline V CDR1 and CDR2: SQVTM, ANQGSEA.